This T cell receptor (beta chain) was recorded in a study of shared clonotypes between healthy human individuals. General study results and limits: Naive subsets generally exceeded memory subsets in estimated richness.

With regard to this clone: The antigen remains unidentified.

In germline, CDR1 is SGHVS, CDR2 FNYEAQ. V trimming: 5 bases; J trimming: 5 bases; junction bases outside the gene matches: 10. CDR3 size: 17 residues. Original analysis: From ImmunoSEQ came sequences covering only the junction and carrying no quality scores, so filtering differed. The assay was immunoSEQ multiplex PCR, and TCRdb's table has in-frame clones only and misses some. V, J and clone size are taken as reported in that table, and D and trimming were inferred from the DNA itself. This table holds roughly 1,600,000 clones, approximately 98.5% found once. Adult donors, all healthy and HIV-negative, had no recent acute infections or vaccinations. The split of CD4+ cells yielded CD45RA+ naive and CD45RA-negative memory subsets.

The material sequenced was naive CD4+ T cells sorted from blood. Specified subset: CD45RA+ positively selected. The genes are TRBV7-6 and TRBJ2-1, with TRBD2 identical over 12 bases. This receptor was taken from a young man in good health. Here the CDR3 DNA reads TGTGCCAGCAGCGCCGCTAGCGGGAGGGCCTCGGACAATGAGCAGTTCTTC. Its translation is CASSAASGRASDNEQFF.